The 18 T cell receptor beta chains listed next were all sequenced from one sample in a study of patients and donors after allogeneic stem cell transplantation. TCRdb independently ran MiXCR on the RT-PCR reads; one entry per CDR3 protein. The sample consists of about a million distinct CDR3 sequences, roughly 18% of them appearing once. Sequencing was done on a sample of blood, either unsorted or a sorted T cell fraction (not recorded which). The source of these receptors is a human donor who was either an allogeneic HSCT recipient or a stem cell or donor lymphocyte infusion donor (not recorded which). It is not recorded whose cells these are; they may come from a transplant donor.

This clonotype came up a few times. The chain has TRBV27 and TRBJ1-2; possibly TRBD1 for D (5 bases). CDR3 size: 15 residues. Germline values: CDR1 MNHEY, CDR2 SMNVEV (reference sequence). Trimming removed 3 bases from V and 4 bases from J, with 15 bases in between. CDR3 protein: CASSLGKGATYGYTF. CDR3 nucleotide sequence: TGTGCCAGCAGTTTGGGTAAAGGGGCGACCTATGGCTACACCTTC.

This clonotype has a handful of counts. The chain employs TRBV4-2 and TRBJ2-1, with D perhaps being TRBD1 or TRBD2 (5 bases each). V shed 8 bases and J shed 0 bases, with 14 bases lying between them. Germline CDR1 and CDR2: LGHNA and YNFKEQ. The CDR3 sequence is 15 residues long. The CDR3 DNA is TGTGCCAGCTCGGGTGAGGGGAGCTCCTACAATGAGCAGTTCTTC. It specifies CASSGEGSSYNEQFF.

Only a few counts were recorded for this clonotype. The V gene is TRBV10-3, the J gene TRBJ2-3; D tentatively reads TRBD1 or TRBD2 (7 bases each). V lost 6 bases, J lost 0 bases, and 16 bases lay in between. Germline CDR1 is ENHRY and CDR2 is SYGVKD. This CDR3 comprises 16 residues. The CDR3 DNA sequence: TGTGCCATCAGCGGGAGGACAGGTCAAAGCACAGATACGCAGTATTTT. This translates into CAISGRTGQSTDTQYF.

The rearrangement links TRBV6-6 to TRBJ1-4; D is unclear. CDR3 length: 13 amino acids. Germline V lookup: CDR1 MNHNY, CDR2 SVGAGI (reference sequence). Trimming pared 6 bases from V and 5 bases from J, leaving 10 bases between. The CDR3 DNA sequence: TGTGCCAGCAGATGGAGGGAAAATGAAAAACTGTTTTTT. Encoded protein: CASRWRENEKLFF.

This clonotype was seen repeatedly, ten times or more. CDR3 bases: TGCGCCAGCAGCTATACAGGGATGACACCGGGGGAGCTGTTTTTT. Translated, it gives CASSYTGMTPGELFF. The rearrangement uses TRBV5-1 and TRBJ2-2; weak D call: TRBD1 (6 bases). The CDR3 length is 15 residues. Germline loops: CDR1 SGHRS, CDR2 YFSETQ. Trimming removed 3 bases from V and 8 bases from J, with 17 bases in between.

Worth noting for this clonotype: The junction shows a germline mismatch at one end, possibly a read error. The CDR3 DNA reads as TGCAGCGTTTCCGTCGATCCGACACACGACGGAGTATATGGCTACATCTTC. Translation: CSVSVDPTHDGVYGYIF. This chain joins TRBV29-1 and TRBJ1-2; no definite D call. CDR3 length: 17 residues. The germline gives CDR1 SQVTM, CDR2 ANQGSEA.

The chain employs TRBV20-1 and TRBJ1-4, with D possibly TRBD1 on 6 matching bases. Trimming took off 3 bases at V and 5 bases at J, with 13 bases between the two ends. The CDR3 is 14 amino acids. Germline V lookup: CDR1 DFQATT, CDR2 SNEGSKA (reference sequence). The CDR3 region is CSASRTATNEKLFF. The CDR3 DNA reads TGCAGTGCTAGCCGGACAGCTACGAATGAAAAACTGTTTTTT.

This clonotype came up a few times. This chain connects TRBV6-1 to TRBJ1-5; 7 bases are shared with TRBD1. The V gene end was trimmed by 6 bases and the J gene end by 5 bases; junction bases not matched to a gene: 4. The CDR3 covers 13 residues. The germline gives CDR1 MNHNS, CDR2 SASEGT. The CDR3 here is CASSTGDDQPQHF. DNA of the CDR3: TGTGCCAGCAGCACAGGGGACGATCAGCCCCAGCATTTT.

This clonotype was observed a handful of times. The V gene is TRBV24-1, the J gene TRBJ2-5, with 8 bases matching TRBD2. With V trimmed by 5 bases and J by 0 bases, 4 bases remained unmatched. From germline, CDR1 is KGHDR and CDR2 SFDVKD. This CDR3 contains 15 residues. Written as DNA, the CDR3 is TGTGCCACCAGTGCCCCGGGACTAGACCAAGAGACCCAGTACTTC. Translating gives CATSAPGLDQETQYF.

This chain uses TRBV30 with TRBJ1-1; no reliable D call. The V end lost 0 bases, the J end lost 7 bases, and 6 bases lay between the germline ends. The CDR3 is 11 amino acids. Germline V gene lookup returns CDR1 GTSNPN and CDR2 SVGIG (reference sequence). CDR3 nucleotide sequence: TGTGCCTGGAGTGTACACAGTGAAGCTTTCTTT. This gives the protein CAWSVHSEAFF.

This clonotype was seen a handful of times. The chain employs TRBV6-2 or TRBV6-3 and TRBJ1-2; 8 nucleotides align to TRBD1. The V gene's germline CDR1 is MNHEY and CDR2 SVGEGT. This CDR3 is 17 amino acids long. Trimming at V came to 6 bases and at J to 0 bases, leaving 12 bases not matched to a gene. The DNA of the CDR3 is TGTGCCAGCAGCTTCCCAGGGACAGGCGACTCTAACTATGGCTACACCTTC. As protein: CASSFPGTGDSNYGYTF.

This chain joins TRBV12-3 or TRBV12-4 and TRBJ1-2; D uncertain. Trimming removed 7 bases at V and 2 bases at J, with 17 bases between. The CDR3 is 15 amino acids. The CDR3 loop reads CASNRGGETNYGYTF. For the CDR3, the DNA is TGTGCCAGCAACAGAGGCGGTGAGACCAACTATGGCTACACCTTC.

This clonotype was seen a few times. The gene calls are TRBV12-3 or TRBV12-4 and TRBJ1-1, with TRBD1 matching over 8 bases. With 4 bases clipped from V and 4 bases from J, the junction kept 11 bases outside the gene matches. CDR3 length equals 16 residues. CDR3 DNA: TGTGCCAGCAGTTCCGGGACAGGAGTTAAGGGCACTGAAGCTTTCTTT. This encodes CASSSGTGVKGTEAFF.

The rearrangement joins TRBV6-1 to TRBJ2-7, with D possibly being TRBD1 (6 bases). The germline CDR1 and CDR2 sequences are MNHNS and SASEGT. The CDR3 length is 15 residues. Between the trimmed V and J ends, which lost 6 bases and 2 bases, there was a span of 17 bases. The CDR3 sequence is CASSHSPRDTYEQYF. In nucleotides, the CDR3 is TGTGCCAGCAGCCATTCCCCCCGGGACACCTACGAGCAGTACTTC.

The chain employs TRBV11-2 and TRBJ2-7; the match to TRBD2 covers 9 bases. CDR3 length: 14 amino acids. The V gene's germline CDR1 is SGHAT and CDR2 FQNNGV. V shed 0 bases, J shed 6 bases, and the junction held 3 bases outside the gene matches. CDR3 nucleotide sequence: TGTGCCAGCAGCTTAGAGCTAGCGGGACTCGAGCAGTACTTC. Translated: CASSLELAGLEQYF.

At least ten counts were recorded for this clonotype. The CDR3 DNA reads TGTGCCATCAGTGCTCCGGGACAAGAGACCCAGTACTTC. This codes for CAISAPGQETQYF. The genes are TRBV10-3 and TRBJ2-5; D possibly corresponds to TRBD2 (5 bases). With 4 bases removed from V and 2 bases from J, the gap between germline ends came to 8 bases. The CDR3 has 13 residues. Germline CDR1 reads ENHRY; CDR2 reads SYGVKD.

This clonotype appeared a few times. The CDR3 coding sequence is TGTGCCAGCAGTTTACGATTGTGGGTAGAGGGCAATGAGCAGTTCTTC. Protein product: CASSLRLWVEGNEQFF. The rearrangement uses TRBV12-3 or TRBV12-4 and TRBJ2-1; tentatively, D is TRBD2 (5 bases). V was clipped by 2 bases and J by 6 bases, with 17 bases between them. CDR3 length equals 16 residues.

The V and J genes are TRBV5-1 and TRBJ2-3, with unresolved D. Germline V CDR1 and CDR2: SGHRS, YFSETQ. This CDR3 has 14 residues. V lost 0 bases to trimming and J lost 4 bases, with 9 bases between them. The CDR3 loop reads CASSLAIPPDTQYF. CDR3 DNA: TGCGCCAGCAGCTTGGCGATTCCTCCAGATACGCAGTATTTT.